This passage covers 26 T cell receptor beta chains from one sample sequenced in a study of T cells in Graves' hyperthyroidism and ophthalmopathy. RNA transcripts were the template for amplifying TCR beta CDR3 regions. Using the HTBI primer set, a first-round RT-PCR was run on the TCR CDR3. MiXCR, applied by TCRdb to the multiplex PCR reads, yields one record per CDR3 protein. The sample shows about 360,000 distinct CDR3 sequences, less than 15% of them seen only once. Specimen: blood. The receptors shown here come from a woman between 18 and 29 years old with Graves' hyperthyroidism.

This clonotype has just a few counts. CDR3 region: CSVPGQYEQYF. CDR3 DNA sequence: TGCAGCGTTCCGGGACAGTACGAGCAGTACTTC. The chain employs TRBV29-1 and TRBJ2-7; the match to TRBD1 covers 7 bases. The length of the CDR3 is 11 residues. The trim removed 5 bases at V and 4 bases at J, leaving 2 bases unmatched. CDR1 is SQVTM, CDR2 ANQGSEA, per germline.

This clonotype was observed at least ten times. This chain connects TRBV7-2 to TRBJ2-1; 11 bases are shared with TRBD2. CDR1 is SGHTA and CDR2 is FQGNSA in the germline V gene. The CDR3 spans 16 residues. V gave up 4 bases and J gave up 1 base; unmatched junction bases: 3. The CDR3 coding sequence is TGTGCCAGCAGCTCACTAGCGGGAGAGTCCTACAATGAGCAGTTCTTC. Protein: CASSSLAGESYNEQFF.

This clonotype was picked up many times. The genes are TRBV6-1 and TRBJ2-3; 7 nucleotides align to TRBD2. The CDR3 consists of 13 residues. Germline trimming cut 5 bases from V and 10 bases from J; bases unmatched to any gene: 9. Germline assignment: CDR1 MNHNS and CDR2 SASEGT. CDR3: CASSPRRGGAQYF. In DNA form, the CDR3 reads TGTGCCAGCAGTCCCCGTCGTGGGGGGGCGCAGTATTTT.

There are many counts of this clonotype. Here the CDR3 reads CASSSSYYNEQFF. For the CDR3, the DNA is TGTGCCAGCAGTTCGTCCTATTACAATGAGCAGTTCTTC. The rearrangement uses TRBV28 and TRBJ2-1; D is ambiguous. Deletions cut 4 bases from V and 4 bases from J, with 8 bases between. The CDR3 loop spans 13 amino acids. Germline CDR1 is MDHEN and CDR2 is SYDVKM.

This clonotype has just a few counts. The V and J genes are TRBV18 and TRBJ1-2; D unresolved. This CDR3 comprises 15 residues. Trimming removed 6 bases from V and 3 bases from J, with 17 bases in between. Germline-derived CDR1 and CDR2 are KGHSH and LQKENI. The CDR3 sequence: CASSQKQRFDYGYTF. CDR3 in DNA: TGTGCCAGCTCCCAAAAACAGAGGTTTGACTATGGCTACACCTTC.

This clonotype was observed a few times. V and J are TRBV29-1 and TRBJ1-2, with 9 bases matching TRBD1. CDR3 length equals 14 residues. CDR1 is SQVTM, CDR2 ANQGSEA, per germline. Losses at the gene ends were 3 bases for V and 3 bases for J; bases not matched to a gene: 5. The DNA for the CDR3 is TGCAGCGTTGAGCTTAGACAGGGGGACTATGGCTACACCTTC. Amino acids: CSVELRQGDYGYTF. Based on the CDR3 plus reference TRBV29-1 and TRBJ1-2, the full variable domain is SAVISQKPSRDICQRGTSLTIQCQVDSQVTMMFWYRQQPGQSLTLIATANQGSEATYESGFVIDKFPISRPNLTFSTLTVSNMSPEDSSIYLCSVELRQGDYGYTFGSGTRLTVV.

The sample holds many counts of this clonotype. V usage is TRBV5-1 and J usage is TRBJ1-1; 7 nucleotides agree with TRBD1. Germline CDR1 SGHRS, CDR2 YFSETQ. V shed 6 bases and J 0 bases; nucleotides not matched to a gene: 11. This CDR3 region has 16 residues. CDR3 amino acids: CASTARDSNMNTEAFF. CDR3 coding DNA: TGCGCCAGCACCGCCCGGGACAGCAACATGAACACTGAAGCTTTCTTT.

The V and J genes are TRBV6-1 and TRBJ2-3, with 10 bases lining up with TRBD2. Losses at the gene ends were 5 bases for V and 0 bases for J; bases not matched to a gene: 5. The germline V gene has CDR1 MNHNS and CDR2 SASEGT. The CDR3 consists of 16 residues. CDR3 coding DNA: TGTGCCAGCAGTAAATTAGCGGGAGGAAGCACAGATACGCAGTATTTT. Amino acids: CASSKLAGGSTDTQYF.

This clonotype was recorded at least ten times. CDR3 region: CASSPDRLTNYGYTF. CDR3 in DNA: TGTGCCAGCAGTCCGGACAGGCTAACTAACTATGGCTACACCTTC. V is TRBV27 and J is TRBJ1-2, with 7 bases identical to TRBD1. J was trimmed by 0 bases and V by 5 bases; bases with no gene match: 6. CDR1 MNHEY and CDR2 SMNVEV come from the germline V gene (reference sequence). The CDR3 is made up of 15 amino acids.

This clonotype was seen repeatedly, ten times or more. The rearrangement links TRBV7-2 to TRBJ2-5; no definite D call. Looked up from germline, CDR1 is SGHTA and CDR2 is FQGNSA. The V and J ends lost 8 bases and 4 bases respectively, with 17 bases between them. This CDR3 is 14 amino acids long. CDR3 coding DNA: TGTGCCAGCCTAGGGCAGCTCTCCCCAGAGACCCAGTACTTC. The encoded protein is CASLGQLSPETQYF.

This clonotype was recorded at least ten times. The chain employs TRBV12-3 or TRBV12-4 and TRBJ2-4; D might be TRBD2 (7 bases). The CDR3 is 16 residues long. V was cut by 3 bases and J by 8 bases, with 20 bases left in between. In nucleotides, the CDR3 is TGTGCCAGCAGTTTGGGCAGAAGGGGGAGGGATGACATTCAGTACTTC. Translation: CASSLGRRGRDDIQYF.

This clonotype was seen at least ten times. The V gene is TRBV7-2, the J gene TRBJ2-5; 7 positions match TRBD2. This CDR3 contains 14 residues. Trimming took 4 bases from V and 7 from J; bases not matched to a gene: 9. Germline V gene sequence: CDR1 SGHTA, CDR2 FQGNSA. CDR3 amino acids: CASSSPGASGTQYF. In nucleotides, the CDR3 is TGTGCCAGCAGCTCCCCTGGCGCTAGCGGGACCCAGTACTTC.

This clonotype was detected many times. V and J are TRBV20-1 and TRBJ2-7; possibly TRBD1 or TRBD2 for D (5 bases each). This CDR3 has 14 amino acids. Trimming left V 6 bases short and J 3 bases short, with 18 bases between. CDR1 and CDR2 (germline): DFQATT, SNEGSKA (reference sequence). This CDR3 is CSANTGRVGYEQYF. The CDR3 nucleotides are TGCAGTGCCAATACGGGACGCGTGGGCTACGAGCAGTACTTC.

This clonotype came up a few times. This chain joins TRBV3-1 and TRBJ2-2, with 14 bases matching TRBD2. Germline trimming cut 3 bases from V and 6 bases from J; bases unmatched to any gene: 12. From germline, CDR1 is LGHDT and CDR2 YNNKEL (reference sequence). The length of the CDR3 is 19 residues. The CDR3 loop reads CASSHGLAGGYAYAGELFF. In DNA, the CDR3 is TGTGCCAGCAGCCACGGACTAGCGGGGGGTTATGCGTATGCCGGGGAGCTGTTTTTT.

This clonotype appeared a few times. The chain recombines TRBV30 with TRBJ2-7; the D gene is possibly TRBD2 (5 bases). Between the trimmed V and J ends, which lost 1 base and 0 bases, there was a span of 19 bases. CDR1 and CDR2 (germline): GTSNPN, SVGIG (reference sequence). This CDR3 has 17 amino acids. The CDR3 spells CAWSGAPDSHSSYEQYF. CDR3 in DNA: TGTGCCTGGAGTGGGGCTCCGGACTCGCATTCCTCCTACGAGCAGTACTTC.

This clonotype was seen at least ten times. V and J are TRBV16 and TRBJ2-7, with 14 bases lining up with TRBD2. This CDR3 has 18 amino acids. Germline lookup yields CDR1 KGHSY and CDR2 FQNENV. The V and J ends lost 0 bases and 3 bases, in that order; junction bases with no gene match: 7. Here the CDR3 DNA reads TGTGCCAGCAGCCAATCGTGGGGAGGACTAGCGGGAGGCTACGAGCAGTACTTC. As protein: CASSQSWGGLAGGYEQYF.

The chain has TRBV5-6 and TRBJ2-3; 7 nucleotides align to TRBD1. The CDR3 covers 15 residues. The germline V gene has CDR1 SGHDT and CDR2 YYEEEE. J gave up 8 bases and V 3 bases, and 12 bases lay outside the gene matches. The CDR3, as DNA: TGTGCCAGCAGCTCTCGGACAGGCCAAAGGGCTACGCAGTATTTT. It yields the protein CASSSRTGQRATQYF.

The chain joins TRBV27 to TRBJ1-2; 8 nucleotides agree with TRBD1. From germline, CDR1 is MNHEY and CDR2 SMNVEV (reference sequence). J was trimmed by 7 bases and V by 5 bases; bases with no gene match: 12. CDR3 size: 15 residues. The CDR3 coding sequence is TGTGCCAGCAGTGGCCTCGGGACAGGTTCGGGTGGCTACACCTTC. Protein sequence: CASSGLGTGSGGYTF.

The sample holds many counts of this clonotype. The V gene is TRBV20-1, the J gene TRBJ2-5; TRBD2 aligns across 8 bases. The length of the CDR3 is 16 residues. The ends lost 0 bases at V and 1 base at J; junction bases unmatched: 7. CDR1 and CDR2 (germline): DFQATT, SNEGSKA (reference sequence). CDR3 residues: CSARDGERGPQETQYF. CDR3 nucleotides: TGCAGTGCTAGAGATGGGGAGCGGGGGCCCCAAGAGACCCAGTACTTC.

This clonotype showed up many times. V is TRBV27 and J is TRBJ1-2; D unresolved. Germline lookup yields CDR1 MNHEY and CDR2 SMNVEV (reference sequence). This CDR3 comprises 14 residues. Trimming pared 5 bases from V and 7 bases from J, leaving 17 bases between. CDR3 nucleotide sequence: TGTGCCAGCAGTCTCGCCGGGGAACAAGGTGGCTACACCTTC. This translates into CASSLAGEQGGYTF.

This clonotype was seen ten or more times. The chain couples TRBV9 to TRBJ2-7; D is possibly TRBD1 or TRBD2 (5 bases each). Germline CDR1 reads SGDLS; CDR2 reads YYNGEE. Trimming removed 0 bases at V and 5 bases at J, with 12 bases between. The CDR3 covers 14 residues. The CDR3 DNA is TGTGCCAGCAGCGTAGAGGCAGGGAGAAACGAGCAGTACTTC. Protein: CASSVEAGRNEQYF.

This clonotype was observed a handful of times. The chain carries TRBV6-1 and TRBJ2-3; possibly TRBD2 for D (6 bases). Germline V gives CDR1 MNHNS, CDR2 SASEGT. The CDR3 sequence is 15 residues long. The V end was cut by 10 bases, the J end by 2 bases, with 19 bases between. In nucleotides, the CDR3 is TGTGCCACTATACCGTCGTCGGGGGTCACAGATACGCAGTATTTT. It codes for CATIPSSGVTDTQYF.

This clonotype has a count of ten or more. The chain carries TRBV7-8 and TRBJ2-1, with a tentative D call TRBD2 (5 bases). Trimming left V 4 bases short and J 6 bases short, with 13 bases between. Per the germline V gene, CDR1 is SGHVS and CDR2 is FQNEAQ. This CDR3 comprises 14 residues. The CDR3 nucleotides read TGTGCCAGCAGCTCCGACTACACGGGCAATGAGCAGTTCTTC. Its protein product is CASSSDYTGNEQFF.

V gene TRBV20-1 combines with J gene TRBJ2-6; TRBD1 aligns across 7 bases. With 5 bases clipped from V and 1 base from J, the junction kept 8 bases outside the gene matches. Germline V CDR1 and CDR2: DFQATT, SNEGSKA (reference sequence). This CDR3 contains 16 residues. Written as DNA, the CDR3 is TGCAGTGCTTTGAGGGGGCAGGTATCTGGGGCCAACGTCCTGACTTTC. Its protein product is CSALRGQVSGANVLTF.

The rearrangement uses TRBV5-5 and TRBJ1-2; 12 bases line up with TRBD1. The ends lost 4 bases at V and 8 bases at J; junction bases unmatched: 15. CDR3 length: 17 residues. CDR1 and CDR2 (germline): SGHKS, YYEKEE (reference sequence). In DNA form, the CDR3 reads TGTGCCAGCAGCCTACCCGGGACAGGGGGCCATCTAGGCGGCTACACCTTC. The encoded protein is CASSLPGTGGHLGGYTF.

This clonotype was observed many times. The chain recombines TRBV12-3 or TRBV12-4 with TRBJ2-7, with 9 bases aligning to TRBD2. The CDR3 runs 17 residues. Losses at the gene ends were 3 bases for V and 3 bases for J; bases not matched to a gene: 12. CDR3 bases: TGTGCCAGCAGTTTCCGGGCGGGAGGGACCTTAATCTACGAGCAGTACTTC. Its protein is CASSFRAGGTLIYEQYF.